This TCR beta chain was found in a study of blood T cell repertoires in COVID-19. Study overall: COVID-19 samples from acute and convalescent phases originated in the United States, Italy and Spain. From T cells, B-cell-depleted T cells, or PBMCs came the material, which was cDNA or gDNA.

Data came from immunoSEQ multiplex PCR; TCRdb stores just in-frame clones and leaves some out. In the table there are about 210,000 clones, approximately 78% of which are singletons. The sample holds one count of this clone. Ages ranged from about 18 to 89 years, with residence in about 24 US areas. With 3 bases removed from V and 4 bases from J, the gap between germline ends came to 7 bases. This CDR3 comprises 13 residues. Germline V lookup: CDR1 LNHDA, CDR2 SQIVND (reference sequence). The chain uses TRBV19 and TRBJ2-1; D not resolved. The clonotype was recovered from a man aged 40-49 years who had recovered from COVID-19. Sequencing was done on a sample of PBMCs or T cells enriched from blood (not recorded which). The CDR3 region has the DNA TGTGCCAGTAGTATTACAGATTACAATGAGCAGTTCTTC. Encoded protein: CASSITDYNEQFF.